A selection of T cell receptor beta chains follows, all from one sample in a study of spatial heterogeneity in lung cancer. TCRdb passed the 5' RACE reads through MiXCR, listing each CDR3 protein once. The repertoire holds some 37,000 distinct CDR3 sequences, with around 7% as singletons. The sequencing here drew on PBMCs, taken at surgery. Receptor source: a male donor with early-stage non-small cell lung cancer. The CDR3 runs from the conserved cysteine through the conserved F or W. A D gene is named only where the DNA matches it firmly. Clone sizes are given selectively: once, few, many, or a class where the clone is expanded.

d_gene,j_gene,v_gene,abundance,CDR3aa,CDR3nt
.,TRBJ2-7,TRBV6-2/TRBV6-3,many,CASSYIYEQYF,TGTGCCAGCAGTTACATCTACGAGCAGTACTTC
.,TRBJ2-2,TRBV18,few,CASSPPLTGELFF,TGTGCCAGCTCACCACCCCTCACCGGGGAGCTGTTTTTT
.,TRBJ2-3,TRBV7-3,many,CASSLMGQGTDTQYF,TGTGCCAGCAGCTTAATGGGTCAGGGCACAGATACGCAGTATTTT
TRBD2,TRBJ2-1,TRBV28,many,CASSSAVVGRAGEQFF,TGTGCCAGCAGTTCGGCGGTAGTGGGGAGGGCCGGGGAACAGTTCTTC
.,TRBJ1-2,TRBV20-1,many,CSARATDGHLYGYTF,TGCAGTGCTAGAGCGACCGACGGGCACCTATATGGCTACACCTTC
.,TRBJ2-5,TRBV10-3,many,CAISEGLGNQETQYF,TGTGCCATCAGTGAGGGGTTGGGGAACCAAGAGACCCAGTACTTC
TRBD1,TRBJ1-5,TRBV27,.,CASSFRGQGDQPQHF,TGTGCCAGCAGTTTCCGGGGACAGGGCGATCAGCCCCAGCATTTT
.,TRBJ1-5,TRBV2,.,CASSEETLSNQPQHF,TGTGCCAGCAGTGAAGAAACACTTAGCAATCAGCCCCAGCATTTT
.,TRBJ2-1,TRBV6-1,many,CASSQTRDTLPFEQFF,TGTGCCAGCAGCCAAACCCGAGACACCCTCCCCTTTGAGCAGTTCTTC
TRBD2,TRBJ2-1,TRBV29-1,many,CSVEDLLRGSIYNEQFF,TGCAGCGTTGAAGATCTCCTGCGCGGGAGTATCTACAATGAGCAGTTCTTC
TRBD2,TRBJ2-3,TRBV29-1,many,CSADSGTADTQYF,TGCAGCGCCGATAGCGGGACCGCAGATACGCAGTATTTT
.,TRBJ1-2,TRBV28,many,CASRPFTGVYGYTF,TGTGCCAGCAGGCCTTTTACAGGCGTCTATGGCTACACCTTC
TRBD2,TRBJ2-1,TRBV5-5,many,CASSSRGTSGIEQFF,TGTGCCAGCAGCTCGCGGGGGACTAGCGGGATAGAGCAGTTCTTC
.,TRBJ2-7,TRBV10-2,few,CASSESGGPEQYF,TGCGCCAGCAGTGAGTCAGGAGGGCCCGAGCAGTACTTC
.,TRBJ2-1,TRBV14,.,CASTSGRGLNRNEQFF,TGTGCCAGCACCTCGGGCAGAGGACTTAACAGAAATGAGCAGTTCTTC
.,TRBJ2-6,TRBV19,many,CASLLRTSGANVLTF,TGTGCCAGTTTATTACGGACGTCTGGGGCCAACGTCCTGACTTTC
.,TRBJ1-4,TRBV20-1,few,CSARDPTDQKLFF,TGCAGTGCTAGAGATCCTACCGACCAAAAACTGTTTTTT
TRBD2,TRBJ2-1,TRBV6-6,.,CAGSGTSGYNEQFF,TGTGCCGGATCCGGGACTAGCGGGTACAATGAGCAGTTCTTC
TRBD1,TRBJ1-5,TRBV5-6,many,CASSSAGTGNQPQHF,TGTGCCAGCAGTTCAGCCGGGACAGGGAATCAGCCCCAGCATTTT
.,TRBJ1-1,TRBV3-1,few,CASSQRGGEAEAFF,TGTGCCAGCAGCCAACGTGGGGGGGAAGCTGAAGCTTTCTTT
TRBD1,TRBJ2-1,TRBV7-2,many,CASSLGGTGSGNEQFF,TGTGCCAGCAGCTTAGGAGGGACAGGGTCAGGCAATGAGCAGTTCTTC
.,TRBJ1-2,TRBV2,many,CASSEGGRGYTF,TGTGCCAGCAGCGAGGGGGGGCGAGGCTACACCTTC
.,TRBJ2-7,TRBV4-3,many,CASSQDPARGPYEQYF,TGCGCCAGCAGCCAAGATCCGGCCAGGGGCCCCTACGAGCAGTACTTC
TRBD1,TRBJ1-5,TRBV6-2/TRBV6-3,many,CASTLRDSPNQPQHF,TGTGCCAGCACTCTCCGGGACAGTCCTAATCAGCCCCAGCATTTT
.,TRBJ2-5,TRBV6-6,many,CASSYSMMARAETQYF,TGTGCCAGCAGTTACTCGATGATGGCCAGGGCAGAGACCCAGTACTTC
.,TRBJ2-1,TRBV10-3,.,CAISDPRERPNEQFF,TGTGCCATCAGCGACCCGAGGGAGCGCCCCAATGAGCAGTTCTTC
TRBD1,TRBJ1-6,TRBV5-1,.,CASSDGTGAYNSPLHF,TGCGCCAGCAGCGACGGGACAGGGGCGTATAATTCACCCCTCCACTTT
.,TRBJ2-1,TRBV6-2/TRBV6-3,few,CASSTPRGSDSIYNEQFF,TGTGCCAGCAGTACTCCCCGGGGGTCGGACTCAATTTACAATGAGCAGTTCTTC
.,TRBJ2-1,TRBV27,few,CASSQGNLYNEQFF,TGTGCCAGCAGTCAGGGGAATTTGTACAATGAGCAGTTCTTC
.,TRBJ2-1,TRBV30,.,CAWSQNNEQFF,TGTGCCTGGAGTCAAAACAATGAGCAGTTCTTC
.,TRBJ1-2,TRBV7-3,many,CASSLTATASVGGYTF,TGTGCCAGCAGCTTAACTGCGACAGCTTCAGTGGGCGGCTACACCTTC
.,TRBJ2-1,TRBV24-1,many,CATSDRNNEQFF,TGTGCCACCAGTGACCGTAACAATGAGCAGTTCTTC
.,TRBJ2-5,TRBV11-2,many,CASSPDSSGAQYF,TGTGCCAGCAGCCCCGACTCGTCTGGGGCCCAGTACTTC
TRBD2,TRBJ2-3,TRBV7-3,.,CASSPRLAGSSDTQYF,TGTGCCAGCAGCCCCCGACTAGCGGGTAGCTCAGATACGCAGTATTTT
.,TRBJ2-7,TRBV25-1,few,CASSPRGDSYEQYF,TGTGCCAGCAGTCCCAGGGGAGACTCCTACGAGCAGTACTTC
.,TRBJ2-1,TRBV20-1,.,CSARGGNEQFF,TGCAGTGCTAGAGGGGGCAATGAGCAGTTCTTC
TRBD1,TRBJ1-2,TRBV6-5,.,CASRLGTGVYGYTF,TGTGCCAGCAGATTAGGGACAGGGGTTTATGGCTACACCTTC
.,TRBJ2-3,TRBV6-2/TRBV6-3,many,CASTWDRTDTQYF,TGTGCCAGCACCTGGGACCGCACAGATACGCAGTATTTT
TRBD2,TRBJ2-5,TRBV4-3,many,CASSPRGGRETQYF,TGCGCCAGCAGCCCACGGGGGGGCCGGGAGACCCAGTACTTC
TRBD1,TRBJ1-2,TRBV2,many,CASSEFPTGGDGYTF,TGTGCCAGCAGTGAATTCCCCACAGGGGGCGATGGCTACACCTTC
TRBD1,TRBJ1-3,TRBV6-5,few,CASSLTGGPGRDRNTIYF,TGTGCCAGCAGTCTCACAGGGGGGCCGGGGAGAGACCGAAACACCATATATTTT
TRBD1,TRBJ2-3,TRBV29-1,medium-sized,CSGGQGRTDTQYF,TGCAGCGGGGGACAGGGACGCACAGATACGCAGTATTTT
TRBD1,TRBJ2-4,TRBV20-1,few,CSAQAGTGGGIQYF,TGCAGTGCTCAGGCCGGGACAGGGGGCGGCATTCAGTACTTC
TRBD1,TRBJ1-1,TRBV20-1,.,CSATGTGGMGTEAFF,TGCAGTGCCACCGGGACAGGGGGCATGGGCACTGAAGCTTTCTTT
TRBD2,TRBJ2-2,TRBV7-3,few,CASSLTPGLASTGELFF,TGTGCCAGCAGCTTAACGCCAGGACTAGCGTCTACCGGGGAGCTGTTTTTT
TRBD2,TRBJ2-3,TRBV7-7,many,CASSLLAGETDTQYF,TGTGCTAGCAGCTTACTAGCGGGAGAAACAGATACGCAGTATTTT
.,TRBJ1-4,TRBV7-9,many,CASSFEGGTNEKLFF,TGTGCCAGCAGCTTCGAGGGGGGAACTAATGAAAAACTGTTTTTT
TRBD1,TRBJ1-2,TRBV3-1,many,CASSQDRGQDGYTF,TGTGCCAGCAGCCAAGACAGGGGGCAGGATGGCTACACCTTC
TRBD1,TRBJ1-5,TRBV2,many,CASRDREGQPQHF,TGTGCCAGCAGAGACAGGGAGGGGCAGCCCCAGCATTTT
.,TRBJ2-5,TRBV9,.,CASSVADSETQYF,TGTGCCAGCAGCGTAGCTGATAGCGAGACCCAGTACTTC
.,TRBJ1-1,TRBV20-1,few,CSVTRQNTEAFF,TGCAGTGTAACCCGACAAAACACTGAAGCTTTCTTT
TRBD1,TRBJ2-5,TRBV18,many,CASSPSTGLETQYF,TGTGCCAGCTCACCCTCGACAGGGTTAGAGACCCAGTACTTC
.,TRBJ1-4,TRBV20-1,many,CSARSGQVNEKLFF,TGCAGTGCTAGATCGGGACAAGTTAATGAAAAACTGTTTTTT
.,TRBJ2-5,TRBV4-3,many,CASSQDRRFQETQYF,TGCGCCAGCAGCCAAGATCGGCGCTTCCAAGAGACCCAGTACTTC
.,TRBJ2-6,TRBV7-2,many,CASSPRGGSGANVLTF,TGTGCCAGCAGCCCCAGAGGTGGCTCTGGGGCCAACGTCCTGACTTTC
.,TRBJ2-5,TRBV5-6,few,CASSLTLSASEAAAQYF,TGTGCCAGCAGTCTTACTTTAAGCGCGTCGGAAGCGGCTGCCCAGTACTTC
.,TRBJ2-7,TRBV20-1,.,CSARDRGRSYEQYF,TGCAGTGCTAGAGATCGGGGCAGATCCTACGAGCAGTACTTC
TRBD2,TRBJ2-2,TRBV7-2,.,CASSLRREGTGELFF,TGTGCCAGCAGCTTGAGGAGGGAGGGTACCGGGGAGCTGTTTTTT
.,TRBJ1-6,TRBV4-3,many,CASSQSFTENSPLHF,TGCGCCAGCAGCCAGAGCTTTACGGAGAATTCACCCCTCCACTTT
.,TRBJ1-2,TRBV5-1,many,CASSLEAANYGYTF,TGCGCCAGCAGCTTGGAGGCAGCGAACTATGGCTACACCTTC